These T cell receptor beta chains were read from a single sample in a study of CD8 T cells in ankylosing spondylitis. TCRdb passed the 5' RACE reads through MiXCR, listing each CDR3 protein once. The sample has about 69,000 distinct CDR3 sequences; 5.3% are singletons. Sequencing was performed on blood, either unsorted or a sorted T cell fraction (not recorded which). These receptors originate from a male donor with ankylosing spondylitis or in good health (not recorded which). The CDR3 runs from the conserved cysteine through the conserved F or W. Each record gives: V gene, J gene, clone size, D gene, CDR3 protein, CDR3 DNA. The D gene is left open where the match is weak. The size field reads once, few or many counts, or a class when the clone is expanded.

TRBV20-1	TRBJ2-2	many	-	CSATREGGTGELFF	TGCAGTGCTACCCGAGAAGGGGGGACCGGGGAGCTGTTTTTT
TRBV15	TRBJ2-1	many	TRBD2	CATSSPGLENEQFF	TGTGCCACCAGCAGTCCGGGACTAGAGAATGAGCAGTTCTTC
TRBV20-1	TRBJ1-1	many	-	CSARADPSTEAFF	TGCAGTGCTAGGGCGGACCCTTCTACTGAAGCTTTCTTT
TRBV20-1	TRBJ2-2	many	TRBD2	CSASGTSGTGELFF	TGCAGTGCCTCCGGGACTAGCGGGACCGGGGAGCTGTTTTTT
TRBV5-1	TRBJ1-1	many	TRBD1	CASSTGTGGTEAFF	TGCGCCAGCAGCACGGGCACAGGGGGCACTGAAGCTTTCTTT
TRBV10-3	TRBJ1-6	many	TRBD1	CAISENPAGTGDSPLHF	TGTGCCATCAGTGAGAATCCGGCCGGGACAGGGGATTCACCCCTCCACTTT
TRBV4-2	TRBJ2-1	many	-	CASSQDQLSSYNEQFF	TGTGCCAGCAGCCAAGATCAACTGAGCTCCTACAATGAGCAGTTCTTC
TRBV5-6	TRBJ2-1	many	TRBD1	CASSIEGTDVGEQFF	TGTGCCAGCAGCATCGAGGGGACAGACGTCGGTGAGCAGTTCTTC
TRBV24-1	TRBJ2-7	many	TRBD1	CATRRGLLDEQYF	TGTGCCACCAGGAGGGGGCTGCTGGACGAGCAGTACTTC
TRBV3-1	TRBJ1-1	many	-	CASSPGNRNTEAFF	TGTGCCAGCAGCCCCGGGAACCGAAACACTGAAGCTTTCTTT
TRBV4-3	TRBJ1-4	many	-	CASSQADEKLFF	TGCGCCAGCAGCCAAGCTGATGAAAAACTGTTTTTT
TRBV6-1	TRBJ1-2	many	TRBD1	CASSGYDRGSLYGYTF	TGTGCCAGCAGTGGCTACGACAGGGGGTCTCTCTATGGCTACACCTTC
TRBV24-1	TRBJ2-5	many	-	CATSDGIVNSAETQYF	TGTGCCACCAGTGACGGAATAGTGAATTCAGCGGAGACCCAGTACTTC
TRBV28	TRBJ2-6	many	-	CASTVGVRPSGANVLTF	TGTGCCAGTACAGTGGGGGTTCGCCCCTCTGGGGCCAACGTCCTGACTTTC
TRBV6-6	TRBJ1-1	many	-	CASSYRERTFF	TGTGCCAGCAGTTACAGGGAAAGAACTTTCTTT
TRBV6-2/TRBV6-3	TRBJ2-7	many	-	CASSYSMVEGSYEQYF	TGTGCCAGCAGTTACTCGATGGTAGAAGGAAGCTACGAGCAGTACTTC
TRBV14	TRBJ1-1	many	-	CASSQLVSNTEAFF	TGTGCCAGCAGCCAACTGGTCAGCAACACTGAAGCTTTCTTT
TRBV20-1	TRBJ1-5	many	TRBD1	CSANLPGGGNQPQHF	TGCAGTGCAAACCTCCCAGGGGGGGGCAATCAGCCCCAGCATTTT
TRBV28	TRBJ2-5	many	-	CASRAGLYQETQYF	TGTGCCAGCAGAGCCGGATTGTACCAAGAGACCCAGTACTTC